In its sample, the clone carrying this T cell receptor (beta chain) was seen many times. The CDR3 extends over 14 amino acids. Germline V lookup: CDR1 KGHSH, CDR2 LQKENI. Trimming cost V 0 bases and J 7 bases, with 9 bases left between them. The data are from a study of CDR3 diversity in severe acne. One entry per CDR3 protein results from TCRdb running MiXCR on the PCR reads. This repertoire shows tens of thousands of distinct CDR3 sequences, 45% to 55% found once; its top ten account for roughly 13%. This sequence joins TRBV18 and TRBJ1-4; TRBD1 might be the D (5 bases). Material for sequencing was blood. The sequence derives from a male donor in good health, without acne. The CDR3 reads CASSPPREGEKLFF. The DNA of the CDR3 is TGTGCCAGCTCACCACCCAGGGAGGGTGAAAAACTGTTTTTT.